The 24 T cell receptor beta chains reported below all come from one sample, sequenced in a study of glioma-infiltrating T cells. Using RNA template, CDR3s of TCR alpha and beta were amplified with iRepertoire arm-PCR. TCRdb used MiXCR to reprocess the multiplex PCR reads, holding one entry per CDR3 protein. The sample contains about 200,000 distinct CDR3 sequences, about 31% of which appear only once. The sequenced sample consisted of glioma tissue, nonneoplastic brain tissue, or PBMCs (not recorded which). The source is a human donor with low-grade glioma or glioblastoma, undergoing nonglioma brain surgery, or in good health (not recorded which).

This clonotype was seen ten or more times. The junction departs from the called germline gene at one end, perhaps through a read error. The chain uses TRBV7-9 and TRBJ2-1; D may correspond to TRBD1 or TRBD2 (5 bases each). Germline values: CDR1 SEHNR, CDR2 FQNEAQ (reference sequence). This CDR3 is built from 11 residues. The CDR3 is CPGSSYNEQFF. CDR3 in DNA: TGCCCAGGGAGCTCCTACAATGAGCAGTTCTTC.

About this clonotype: Given the absence of the conserved phenylalanine or tryptophan at the CDR3 end, a read error is likely. The chain links TRBV2 to TRBJ2-5, with TRBD2 matching over 9 bases. Germline CDR1 reads SNHLY; CDR2 reads FYNNEI. Trimming removed 7 bases from V and 5 bases from J; junction bases left unmatched: 8. The CDR3 runs to 14 residues. CDR3 coding DNA: TGTGCCAGCAAAGGGGGGACTAGCATTGAGACCCAGTACTTA. Translated: CASKGGTSIETQYL.

At least ten counts were recorded for this clonotype. The chain recombines TRBV27 with TRBJ1-2, with D possibly being TRBD1 (6 bases). Between the trimmed V and J ends, which lost 2 bases and 3 bases, there was a span of 10 bases. The CDR3 has 14 residues. The germline CDR1 and CDR2 sequences are MNHEY and SMNVEV (reference sequence). The chain's CDR3 is CASSLEGGHYGYTF. DNA for the CDR3: TGTGCCAGCAGTTTAGAGGGGGGGCACTATGGCTACACCTTC.

This clonotype was seen a handful of times. As DNA, the CDR3 is TGTGCCAGCAGCCAAGAACGGGCAGGGGTGGACATTCAGTACTTC. Protein product: CASSQERAGVDIQYF. The rearrangement uses TRBV12-3 or TRBV12-4 and TRBJ2-4; a weak D match, TRBD1 (6 bases). Trimming shortened V by 6 bases and J by 8 bases, and 20 bases separated the two germline ends. This CDR3 region has 15 residues.

The table lists this clonotype with many counts. This chain joins TRBV27 and TRBJ2-7; 15 positions agree with TRBD2. Germline CDR1 is MNHEY and CDR2 is SMNVEV (reference sequence). The CDR3 consists of 17 residues. V shed 5 bases and J 5 bases; nucleotides not matched to a gene: 10. The CDR3 loop reads CASSHPPGLAGGHEQYF. The CDR3 region has the DNA TGTGCCAGCAGTCATCCTCCGGGACTAGCGGGAGGTCACGAGCAGTACTTC.

This chain connects TRBV20-1 to TRBJ2-7; TRBD2 agrees at 13 bases. The CDR3 is 13 amino acids. The germline V gene has CDR1 DFQATT and CDR2 SNEGSKA (reference sequence). CDR3 region: CRGLAGTSYEQYF. CDR3 sequence (DNA): TGCAGGGGACTAGCGGGAACCTCCTACGAGCAGTACTTC.

Remarks on this clonotype: A clone one base away is much larger, so this may be a read error. The V gene is TRBV18, the J gene TRBJ1-1, with 7 bases matching TRBD1. This CDR3 has 18 amino acids. Looked up from germline, CDR1 is KGHSH and CDR2 is LQKENI. V trimming: 4 bases; J trimming: 0 bases; junction bases outside the gene matches: 14. Here the CDR3 DNA reads TGTGCCAGCTCACTGTCTGTCCCGGACAGGACATTGAACACTGAAGCTTTCTTT. Translated: CASSLSVPDRTLNTEAFF.

As to this clonotype: A much bigger clone sits one base away, suggesting this may be a read error. V gene TRBV19 combines with J gene TRBJ2-1; maybe TRBD2 (6 bases). Germline CDR1 reads LNHDA; CDR2 reads SQIVND (reference sequence). The CDR3 has 15 amino acids. Between the trimmed V and J ends, which lost 3 bases and 6 bases, there was a span of 15 bases. CDR3 DNA sequence: TGTGCCAGTAGTATTACGGGAGCGTCTCCCAATGAGCAGTTCTTC. It is translated as CASSITGASPNEQFF.

This clonotype was detected ten times or more. The rearrangement joins TRBV6-2 or TRBV6-3 to TRBJ2-5; D call uncertain. V gave up 2 bases and J gave up 4 bases, with 14 bases separating them. The CDR3 extends over 15 amino acids. Per the germline V gene, CDR1 is MNHEY and CDR2 is SVGEGT. The chain's CDR3 is CASSYPVVRPETQYF. The CDR3 DNA follows: TGTGCCAGCAGTTACCCAGTAGTTCGGCCAGAGACCCAGTACTTC.

This clonotype was recorded a few times. The rearrangement uses TRBV29-1 and TRBJ1-2; 10 nucleotides agree with TRBD1. CDR1 SQVTM and CDR2 ANQGSEA come from the germline V gene. The CDR3 is made up of 13 amino acids. Losses at the gene ends were 4 bases for V and 6 bases for J; bases not matched to a gene: 5. CDR3 coding DNA: TGCAGCGTTGTCGAGACAGGGGGCGATGGCTACACCTTC. It yields the protein CSVVETGGDGYTF.

This clonotype has at least ten counts. The chain joins TRBV27 to TRBJ2-1; 7 nucleotides align to TRBD2. CDR1 and CDR2 (germline): MNHEY, SMNVEV (reference sequence). There are 16 residues in the CDR3. The trim removed 2 bases at V and 1 base at J, leaving 5 bases unmatched. This chain's CDR3 is CASSLVLAGSYNEQFF. CDR3 in DNA: TGTGCCAGCAGTTTAGTGTTAGCGGGTTCCTACAATGAGCAGTTCTTC.

Comment on this clonotype: The final CDR3 position lacks the conserved phenylalanine or tryptophan, pointing to a likely read error. The chain joins TRBV7-2 to TRBJ2-5; D perhaps matches TRBD1 (5 bases). The length of the CDR3 is 14 residues. Trimming removed 2 bases at V and 1 base at J, with 8 bases between. CDR1 and CDR2 from the germline V gene are SGHTA and FQGNSA. DNA of the CDR3: TGTGCCAGCAGCTTACGTAGGGGCCAAGAGACCCAGTACTCC. Protein product: CASSLRRGQETQYS.

This clonotype was seen many times. This chain links TRBV6-5 with TRBJ2-7, with 11 bases aligning to TRBD2. CDR1 and CDR2 from the germline V gene are MNHEY and SVGAGI. The CDR3 extends over 17 amino acids. V trimming: 0 bases; J trimming: 3 bases; junction bases outside the gene matches: 7. The CDR3 spells CASSYSALTSGVYEQYF. CDR3 nucleotides: TGTGCCAGCAGTTACTCGGCGTTGACTAGCGGGGTCTACGAGCAGTACTTC.

This clonotype occurred many times. V is TRBV7-2 and J is TRBJ2-7, with 7 bases lining up with TRBD2. V lost 4 bases and J lost 5; bases outside the gene matches: 5. The CDR3 contains 13 residues. Germline V gene sequence: CDR1 SGHTA, CDR2 FQGNSA. The CDR3 bases are TGTGCCAGCAGCTCCGGGACTACCAACGAGCAGTACTTC. Its translation: CASSSGTTNEQYF.

At least ten counts were recorded for this clonotype. The chain carries TRBV6-2 or TRBV6-3 and TRBJ2-2; TRBD1 might be the D (6 bases). The CDR3 is made up of 15 amino acids. V lost 2 bases and J lost 7, with 14 bases in between. Germline CDR1 is MNHEY and CDR2 is SVGEGT. The CDR3 nucleotides read TGTGCCAGCAGTTACCAACTAACAGGGTTCGGGGAGCTGTTTTTT. This encodes CASSYQLTGFGELFF.

For this clonotype: A read error is possible here, since a much larger clone lies one base away. The CDR3 spells CSATLAGGPIYEQYF. CDR3 DNA sequence: TGCAGTGCTACACTAGCGGGAGGGCCTATTTACGAGCAGTACTTC. This chain connects TRBV20-1 to TRBJ2-7; 13 positions agree with TRBD2. The CDR3 runs 15 residues. In germline, CDR1 is DFQATT, CDR2 SNEGSKA (reference sequence). Germline trimming cut 4 bases from V and 4 bases from J; bases unmatched to any gene: 7.

This clonotype appeared many times. CDR3 bases: TGTGCCAGCAGCGCTATTGAGCAGGGGGACAACTATGGCTACACCTTC. Residues: CASSAIEQGDNYGYTF. The chain couples TRBV7-8 to TRBJ1-2, with TRBD1 identical over 7 bases. J lost 2 bases, V lost 5 bases, and 11 bases had no gene match. The CDR3 length is 16 residues. Germline lookup yields CDR1 SGHVS and CDR2 FQNEAQ.

Concerning this clonotype: It may be a read error: a sequence one base away is much more abundant. J is TRBJ2-1 and V is TRBV19, with a possible D match to TRBD1 (6 bases). CDR1 is LNHDA and CDR2 is SQIVND in the germline V gene (reference sequence). The CDR3 contains 15 residues. V was pared by 8 bases and J by 7 bases, with 21 bases between. CDR3 bases: TGTGCCAGTCGAACGGGACAAGATCTTGGTAATGAGCAGTTCTTC. Protein product: CASRTGQDLGNEQFF.

This clonotype was observed a few times. The rearrangement joins TRBV24-1 to TRBJ2-3; unclear D gene. This CDR3 has 13 amino acids. Trimming took 5 bases from V and 0 from J, leaving 5 bases between them. Germline V CDR1 and CDR2: KGHDR, SFDVKD. The CDR3 is CATSADSTDTQYF. DNA of the CDR3: TGTGCCACCAGTGCCGATAGCACAGATACGCAGTATTTT.

The rearrangement joins TRBV7-7 to TRBJ2-1, with 8 nucleotides matching TRBD2. Germline V gene sequence: CDR1 SSHAT, CDR2 FNYEAQ (reference sequence). CDR3 length equals 14 residues. With 2 bases clipped from V and 10 bases from J, the junction kept 7 bases outside the gene matches. CDR3 coding DNA: TGTGCCAGCAGCTTAACGGTAGCGGGAACGGAGCAGTTCTTC. This gives the protein CASSLTVAGTEQFF.

This clonotype was counted at least ten times. V and J are TRBV24-1 and TRBJ2-7, with TRBD1 matching over 7 bases. Per germline, CDR1 KGHDR and CDR2 SFDVKD. J gave up 2 bases and V 3 bases, and 12 bases lay outside the gene matches. CDR3 length: 17 residues. The CDR3 nucleotides read TGTGCCACCAGTGATGAGGACAGGCCCGACGGGGCCTACGAGCAGTACTTC. It specifies CATSDEDRPDGAYEQYF.

This clonotype was counted between two and nine times. The J gene is TRBJ2-2, the V gene TRBV12-3 or TRBV12-4; tentatively, D is TRBD1 (5 bases). Trimming pared 5 bases from V and 7 bases from J, leaving 11 bases between. The CDR3 loop spans 13 amino acids. CDR3 DNA sequence: TGTGCCAGCAGTAATCAGCAGGGCGGGGAGCTGTTTTTT. Protein product: CASSNQQGGELFF.

This clonotype was seen repeatedly, ten times or more. This chain uses TRBV4-3 with TRBJ2-1; no clear D. Germline V gives CDR1 LGHNA, CDR2 YSLEER. This CDR3 is built from 12 residues. The V end lost 1 base, the J end lost 4 bases, and 2 bases lay between the germline ends. The CDR3 DNA reads as TGCGCCAGCAGCCAAGGGTACAATGAGCAGTTCTTC. It yields the protein CASSQGYNEQFF.

This chain uses TRBV19 with TRBJ1-5; D call uncertain. V lost 3 bases and J lost 1, with 13 bases in between. CDR3 length: 16 amino acids. Germline loops: CDR1 LNHDA, CDR2 SQIVND (reference sequence). CDR3 nucleotide sequence: TGTGCCAGTAGTATCCCCCCCAAGAGGAGCAATCAGCCCCAGCATTTT. It yields the protein CASSIPPKRSNQPQHF.